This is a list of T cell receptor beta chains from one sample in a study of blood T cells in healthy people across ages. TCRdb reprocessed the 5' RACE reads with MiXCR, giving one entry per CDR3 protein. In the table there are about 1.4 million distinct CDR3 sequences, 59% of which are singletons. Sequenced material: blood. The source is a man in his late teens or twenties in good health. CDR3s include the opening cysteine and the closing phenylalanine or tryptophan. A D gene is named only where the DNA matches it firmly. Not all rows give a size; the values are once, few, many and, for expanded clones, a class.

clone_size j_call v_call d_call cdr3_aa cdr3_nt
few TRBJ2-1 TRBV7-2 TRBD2 CASSLAGGRYNEQFF TGTGCCAGCAGCTTAGCGGGAGGGCGGTACAATGAGCAGTTCTTC
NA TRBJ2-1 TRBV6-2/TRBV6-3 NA CASSYHKQGVNEQFF TGTGCCAGCAGTTATCATAAACAAGGGGTCAATGAGCAGTTCTTC
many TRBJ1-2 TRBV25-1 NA CAPPHKGRGGYTF TGTGCCCCTCCCCACAAGGGCAGGGGCGGCTACACCTTC
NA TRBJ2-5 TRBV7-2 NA CASSPLNRAEETQYF TGTGCCAGCAGCCCGTTAAACAGGGCAGAAGAGACCCAGTACTTC
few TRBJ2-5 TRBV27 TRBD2 CASSLGASGRAFRETQYF TGTGCCAGCAGTTTAGGTGCTAGCGGGAGGGCCTTTCGAGAGACCCAGTACTTC
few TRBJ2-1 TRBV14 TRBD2 CASSQLAGVDNEQFF TGTGCCAGCAGCCAACTAGCGGGAGTGGACAATGAGCAGTTCTTC
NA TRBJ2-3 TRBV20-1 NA CSARVDRTNTDTQYF TGCAGTGCTAGAGTCGACAGGACCAACACAGATACGCAGTATTTT
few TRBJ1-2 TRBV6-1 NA CASSEEGNPNYGYTF TGTGCCAGCAGTGAAGAAGGAAATCCTAACTATGGCTACACCTTC
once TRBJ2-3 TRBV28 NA CASSTRPWVNTQYF TGTGCCAGCAGTACCCGACCGTGGGTGAATACGCAGTATTTT
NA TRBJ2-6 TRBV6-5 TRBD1 CASSYSSAGGYSGANVLTF TGTGCCAGCAGTTACTCAAGCGCAGGGGGCTACTCTGGGGCCAACGTCCTGACTTTC
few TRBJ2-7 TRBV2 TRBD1 CASSEEGTGTYEQYF TGTGCCAGCAGTGAGGAGGGGACAGGGACCTACGAGCAGTACTTC
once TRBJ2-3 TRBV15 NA CATSRDLVWTDTQYF TGTGCCACCAGCAGGGACCTGGTGTGGACAGATACGCAGTATTTT
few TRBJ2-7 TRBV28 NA CASSLRPHEQYF TGTGCCAGCAGTTTGCGCCCCCACGAGCAGTACTTC
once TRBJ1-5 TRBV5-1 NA CASSLDGRGAQPQHF TGCGCCAGCAGCTTGGATGGCAGGGGAGCTCAGCCCCAGCATTTT
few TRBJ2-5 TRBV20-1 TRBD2 CSASGGGQETQYF TGCAGTGCTAGCGGCGGGGGGCAAGAGACCCAGTACTTC
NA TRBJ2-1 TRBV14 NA CASSHLGSSLNEQFF TGTGCCAGCAGCCACCTCGGGAGCAGCCTTAATGAGCAGTTCTTC
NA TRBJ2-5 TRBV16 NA CTSSQGGQSEKETQYF TGTACCAGCAGCCAAGGTGGGCAGTCCGAAAAGGAGACCCAGTACTTC
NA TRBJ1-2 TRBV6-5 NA CASAQVPGAYGYTF TGTGCCAGCGCTCAGGTACCAGGGGCCTATGGCTACACCTTC
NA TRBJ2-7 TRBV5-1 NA CASRSQDRQEQYF TGCGCCAGCAGGAGCCAGGACAGACAAGAGCAGTACTTC
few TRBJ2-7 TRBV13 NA CASSPPLRRSYEQYF TGTGCTAGCAGCCCCCCCCTGCGTCGGTCCTACGAGCAGTACTTC
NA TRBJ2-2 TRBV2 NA CASSEALWGLPITGELFF TGTGCCAGCAGTGAAGCGCTCTGGGGACTCCCTATCACCGGGGAGCTGTTTTTT
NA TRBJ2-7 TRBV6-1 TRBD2 CASSEGLAGNYNEQYF TGTGCCAGCAGCGAGGGACTAGCGGGGAACTACAATGAGCAGTACTTC
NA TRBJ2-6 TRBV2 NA CARAMGPGANVLTF TGTGCCAGGGCTATGGGCCCTGGGGCCAACGTCCTGACTTTC
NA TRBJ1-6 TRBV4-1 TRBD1 CASSQETGRSYNSPLHF TGCGCCAGCAGCCAAGAGACAGGGCGCTCCTATAATTCACCCCTCCACTTT
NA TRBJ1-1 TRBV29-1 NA CSVPLTGDTEAFF TGCAGCGTTCCCTTGACGGGAGACACTGAAGCTTTCTTT
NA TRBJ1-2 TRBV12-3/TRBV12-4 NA CASSFGGGEGYGYTF TGTGCCAGCAGTTTCGGGGGAGGAGAAGGCTATGGCTACACCTTC
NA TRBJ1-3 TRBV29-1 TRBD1 CSVAGGRSGGNTIYF TGCAGCGTTGCAGGGGGCCGGTCGGGTGGAAACACCATATATTTT
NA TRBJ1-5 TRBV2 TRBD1 CASSESGQGGNQPQHF TGTGCCAGCAGTGAAAGCGGACAGGGGGGCAATCAGCCCCAGCATTTT
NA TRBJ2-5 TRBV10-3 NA CAISESEIGTGQETQYF TGTGCCATCAGTGAGTCGGAAATCGGGACGGGACAAGAGACCCAGTACTTC
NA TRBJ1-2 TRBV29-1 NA CSVGVQGNYGYTF TGCAGCGTTGGCGTCCAAGGGAACTATGGCTACACCTTC
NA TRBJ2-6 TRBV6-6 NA CASSYRGMDSGANVLTF TGTGCCAGCAGTTACAGAGGAATGGACTCTGGGGCCAACGTCCTGACTTTC
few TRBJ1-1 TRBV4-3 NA CASSQEGTWTDFGTEAFF TGCGCCAGCAGCCAAGAAGGAACGTGGACTGACTTTGGCACTGAAGCTTTCTTT
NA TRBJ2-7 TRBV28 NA CATKNSYEQYF TGTGCCACCAAAAACTCCTACGAGCAGTACTTC
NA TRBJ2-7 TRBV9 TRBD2 CASSVDWTSGYYEQYF TGTGCCAGCAGCGTAGATTGGACTAGCGGATACTACGAGCAGTACTTC
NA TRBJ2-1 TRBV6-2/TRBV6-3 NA CASSYRLAIDEQFF TGTGCCAGCAGTTACCGTCTAGCGATAGATGAGCAGTTCTTC
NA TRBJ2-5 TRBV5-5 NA CASSAGRVGGETQYF TGTGCCAGCAGCGCGGGACGAGTGGGGGGAGAGACCCAGTACTTC
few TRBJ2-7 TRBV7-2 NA CASSLDVSRTYEQYF TGTGCCAGCAGCTTAGATGTTAGCCGAACCTACGAGCAGTACTTC
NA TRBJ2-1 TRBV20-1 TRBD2 CSARPDGRLAIHEQFF TGCAGTGCTAGACCCGACGGGAGACTAGCTATCCATGAGCAGTTCTTC
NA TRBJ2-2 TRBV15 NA CATGRDPGGGGDTGELFF TGTGCCACCGGCAGAGATCCAGGGGGAGGGGGCGACACCGGGGAGCTGTTTTTT
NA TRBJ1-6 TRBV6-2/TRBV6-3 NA CASSPRRWYNSPLHF TGTGCCAGCAGCCCCAGACGGTGGTATAATTCACCCCTCCACTTT
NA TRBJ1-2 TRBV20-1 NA CSATQGPGNYGYTF TGCAGTGCCACTCAAGGTCCGGGGAACTATGGCTACACCTTC
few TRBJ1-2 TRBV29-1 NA CSVVEGGGYTF TGCAGCGTTGTGGAGGGGGGTGGCTACACCTTC
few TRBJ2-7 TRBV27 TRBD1 CASRDSGAYEQYF TGTGCCAGCCGGGACAGTGGTGCCTACGAGCAGTACTTC
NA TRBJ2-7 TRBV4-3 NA CASSQDGFPGYEQYF TGCGCCAGCAGCCAAGATGGGTTCCCAGGTTACGAGCAGTACTTC
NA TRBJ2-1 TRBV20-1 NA CSARPTGLNEQFF TGCAGTGCTAGACCGACTGGGCTCAATGAGCAGTTCTTC
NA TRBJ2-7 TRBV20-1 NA CSAGNDEQYF TGCAGTGCCGGGAACGACGAGCAGTACTTC
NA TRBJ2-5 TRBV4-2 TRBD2 CASSLAADLAGETQYF TGTGCCAGCAGCCTAGCGGCGGATCTAGCGGGGGAGACCCAGTACTTC